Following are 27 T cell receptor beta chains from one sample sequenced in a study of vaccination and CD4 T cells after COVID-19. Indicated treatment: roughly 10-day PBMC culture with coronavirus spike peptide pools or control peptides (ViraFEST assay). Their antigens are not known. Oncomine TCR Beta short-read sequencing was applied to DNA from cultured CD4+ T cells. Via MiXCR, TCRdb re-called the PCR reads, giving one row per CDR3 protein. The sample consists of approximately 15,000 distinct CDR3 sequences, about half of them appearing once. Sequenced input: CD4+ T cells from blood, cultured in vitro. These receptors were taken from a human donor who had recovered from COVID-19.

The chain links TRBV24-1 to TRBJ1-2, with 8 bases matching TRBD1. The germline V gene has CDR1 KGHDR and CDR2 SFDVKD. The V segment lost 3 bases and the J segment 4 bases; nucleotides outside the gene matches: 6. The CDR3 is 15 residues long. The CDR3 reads CATSDLRQGIYGYTF. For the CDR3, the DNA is TGTGCCACCAGTGATCTACGACAGGGGATCTATGGCTACACCTTC.

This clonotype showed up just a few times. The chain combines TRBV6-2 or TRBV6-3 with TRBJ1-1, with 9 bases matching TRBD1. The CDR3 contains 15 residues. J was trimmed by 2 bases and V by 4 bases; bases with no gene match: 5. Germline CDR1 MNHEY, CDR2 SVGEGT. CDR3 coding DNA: TGTGCCAGCAGTTGGACAGGGGCGGGTAACACTGAAGCTTTCTTT. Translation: CASSWTGAGNTEAFF.

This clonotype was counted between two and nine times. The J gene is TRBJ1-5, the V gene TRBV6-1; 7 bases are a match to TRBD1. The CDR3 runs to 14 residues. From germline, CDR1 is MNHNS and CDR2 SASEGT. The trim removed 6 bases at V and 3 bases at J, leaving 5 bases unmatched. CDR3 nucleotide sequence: TGTGCCAGCAGCTTAGGGACAGTCAATCAGCCCCAGCATTTT. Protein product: CASSLGTVNQPQHF.

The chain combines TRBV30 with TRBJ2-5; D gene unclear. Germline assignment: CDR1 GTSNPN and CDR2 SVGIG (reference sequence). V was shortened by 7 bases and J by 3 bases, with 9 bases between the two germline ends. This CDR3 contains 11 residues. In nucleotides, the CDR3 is TGTGCCTCCTCGTACAAAGAGACCCAGTACTTC. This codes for CASSYKETQYF.

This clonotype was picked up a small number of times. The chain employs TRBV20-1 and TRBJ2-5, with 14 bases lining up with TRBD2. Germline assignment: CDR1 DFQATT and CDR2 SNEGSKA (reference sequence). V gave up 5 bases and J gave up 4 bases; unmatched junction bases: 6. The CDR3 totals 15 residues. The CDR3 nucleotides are TGCAGTGCTCTGACTAGCGGGGGGGCGCTAGAGACCCAGTACTTC. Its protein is CSALTSGGALETQYF.

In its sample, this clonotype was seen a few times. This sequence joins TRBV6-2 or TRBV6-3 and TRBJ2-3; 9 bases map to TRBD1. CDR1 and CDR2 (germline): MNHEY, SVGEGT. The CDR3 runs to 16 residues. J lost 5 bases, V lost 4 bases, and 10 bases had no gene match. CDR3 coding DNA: TGTGCCAGCAGTTTACTTGGGACAGGGAGTTTAGATACGCAGTATTTT. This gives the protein CASSLLGTGSLDTQYF.

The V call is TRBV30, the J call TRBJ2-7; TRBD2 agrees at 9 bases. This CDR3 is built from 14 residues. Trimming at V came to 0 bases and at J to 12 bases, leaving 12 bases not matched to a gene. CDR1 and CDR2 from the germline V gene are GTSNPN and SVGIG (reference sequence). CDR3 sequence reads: CAWSVVSGGGAPYF. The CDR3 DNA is TGTGCCTGGAGTGTCGTTAGCGGGGGAGGCGCTCCGTACTTC.

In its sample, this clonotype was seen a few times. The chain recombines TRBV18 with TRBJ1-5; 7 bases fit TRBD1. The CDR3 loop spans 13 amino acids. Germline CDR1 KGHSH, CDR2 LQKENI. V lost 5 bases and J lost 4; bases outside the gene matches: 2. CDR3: CASSTTGNQPQHF. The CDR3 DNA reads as TGTGCCAGCTCAACGACAGGGAATCAGCCCCAGCATTTT.

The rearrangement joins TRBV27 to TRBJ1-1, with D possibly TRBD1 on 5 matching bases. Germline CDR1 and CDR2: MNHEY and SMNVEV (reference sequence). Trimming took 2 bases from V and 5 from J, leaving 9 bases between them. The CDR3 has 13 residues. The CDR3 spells CASSLLGETEAFF. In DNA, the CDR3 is TGTGCCAGCAGTTTACTGGGGGAGACTGAAGCTTTCTTT.

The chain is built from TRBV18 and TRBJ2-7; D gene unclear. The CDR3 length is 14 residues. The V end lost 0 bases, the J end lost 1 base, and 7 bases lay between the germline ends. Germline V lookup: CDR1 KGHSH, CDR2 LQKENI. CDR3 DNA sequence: TGTGCCAGCTCACCACCGGGCAAGTCCTACGAGCAGTACTTC. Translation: CASSPPGKSYEQYF. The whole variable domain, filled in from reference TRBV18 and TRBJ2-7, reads NAGVMQNPRHLVRRRGQEARLRCSPMKGHSHVYWYRQLPEEGLKFMVYLQKENIIDESGMPKERFSAEFPKEGPSILRIQQVVRGDSAAYFCASSPPGKSYEQYFGPGTRLTVT.

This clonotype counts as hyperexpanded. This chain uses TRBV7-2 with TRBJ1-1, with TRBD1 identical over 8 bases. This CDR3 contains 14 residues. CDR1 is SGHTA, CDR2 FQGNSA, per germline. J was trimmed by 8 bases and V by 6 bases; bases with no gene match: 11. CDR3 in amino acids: CASSTVPGQAEAFF. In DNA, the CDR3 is TGTGCCAGCAGTACCGTGCCGGGACAGGCGGAAGCTTTCTTT.

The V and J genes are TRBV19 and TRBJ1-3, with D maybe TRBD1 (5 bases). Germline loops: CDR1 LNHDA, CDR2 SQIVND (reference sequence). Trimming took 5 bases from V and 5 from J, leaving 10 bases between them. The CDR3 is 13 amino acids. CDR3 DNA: TGTGCCAGTAGTCCCAGACAGAGAAACACCATATATTTT. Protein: CASSPRQRNTIYF.

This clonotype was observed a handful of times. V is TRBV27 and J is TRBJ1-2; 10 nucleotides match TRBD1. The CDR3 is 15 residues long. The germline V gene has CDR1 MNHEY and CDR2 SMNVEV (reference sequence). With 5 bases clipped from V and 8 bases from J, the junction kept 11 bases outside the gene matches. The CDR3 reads CASSRDRGRYGGYTF. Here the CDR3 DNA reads TGTGCCAGCAGTAGGGACAGGGGTAGATACGGAGGCTACACCTTC.

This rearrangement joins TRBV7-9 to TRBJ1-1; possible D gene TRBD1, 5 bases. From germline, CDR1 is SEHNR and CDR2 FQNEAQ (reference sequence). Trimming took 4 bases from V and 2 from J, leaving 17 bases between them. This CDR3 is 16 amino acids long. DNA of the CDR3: TGTGCCAGCAGCTCCCCTGCGGGGCCCTCTAACACTGAAGCTTTCTTT. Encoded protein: CASSSPAGPSNTEAFF.

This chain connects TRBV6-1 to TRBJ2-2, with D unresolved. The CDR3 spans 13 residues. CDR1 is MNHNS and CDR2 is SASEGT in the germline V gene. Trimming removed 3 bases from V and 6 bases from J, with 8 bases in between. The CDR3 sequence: CASSDLVPGELFF. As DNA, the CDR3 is TGTGCCAGCAGTGATTTAGTACCCGGGGAGCTGTTTTTT.

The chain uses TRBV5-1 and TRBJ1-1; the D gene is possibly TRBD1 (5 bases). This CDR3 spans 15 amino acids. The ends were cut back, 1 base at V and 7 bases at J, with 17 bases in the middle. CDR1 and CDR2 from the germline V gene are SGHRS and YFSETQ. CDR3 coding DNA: TGCGCCAGCAGCTTGAGGCAGGGAGGGAGCGATGAAGCTTTCTTT. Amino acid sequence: CASSLRQGGSDEAFF.

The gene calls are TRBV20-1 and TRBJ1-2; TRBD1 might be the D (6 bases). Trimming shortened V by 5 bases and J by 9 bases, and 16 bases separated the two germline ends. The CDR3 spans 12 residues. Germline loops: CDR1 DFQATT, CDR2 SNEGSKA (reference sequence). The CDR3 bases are TGCAGTGCTCCTACAGGGAAGGTTAGCTACACCTTC. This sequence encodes CSAPTGKVSYTF.

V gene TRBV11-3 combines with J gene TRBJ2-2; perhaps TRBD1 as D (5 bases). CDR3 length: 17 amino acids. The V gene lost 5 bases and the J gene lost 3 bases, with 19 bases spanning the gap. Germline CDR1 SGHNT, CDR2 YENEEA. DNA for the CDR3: TGTGCCAGCAGCACAGGCTTAAGGCAGAGTTACACCGGGGAGCTGTTTTTT. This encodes CASSTGLRQSYTGELFF.

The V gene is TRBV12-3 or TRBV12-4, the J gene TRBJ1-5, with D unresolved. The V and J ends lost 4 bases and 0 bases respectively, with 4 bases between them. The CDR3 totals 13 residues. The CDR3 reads CASSYLSNQPQHF. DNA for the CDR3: TGTGCCAGCAGTTACCTTAGCAATCAGCCCCAGCATTTT.

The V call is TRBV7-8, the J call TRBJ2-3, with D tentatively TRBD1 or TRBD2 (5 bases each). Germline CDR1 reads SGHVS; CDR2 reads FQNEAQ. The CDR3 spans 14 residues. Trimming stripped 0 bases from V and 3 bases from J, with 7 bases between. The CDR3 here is CASSLAGRTDTQYF. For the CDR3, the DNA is TGTGCCAGCAGCTTAGCGGGACGGACAGATACGCAGTATTTT.

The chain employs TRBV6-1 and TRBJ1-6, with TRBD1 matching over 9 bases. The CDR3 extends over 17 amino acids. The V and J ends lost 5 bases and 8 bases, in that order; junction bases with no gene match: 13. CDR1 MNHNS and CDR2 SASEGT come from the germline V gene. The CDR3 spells CASSRRQGDGYHSPLHF. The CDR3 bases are TGTGCCAGCAGTCGTCGACAGGGGGACGGGTATCATTCACCCCTCCACTTT.

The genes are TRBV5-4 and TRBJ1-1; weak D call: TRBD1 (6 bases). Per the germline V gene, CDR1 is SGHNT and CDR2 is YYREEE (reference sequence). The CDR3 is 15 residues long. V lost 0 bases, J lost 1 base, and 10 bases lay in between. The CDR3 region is CASSLGGLTNTEAFF. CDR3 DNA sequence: TGTGCCAGCAGCTTGGGGGGGCTAACGAACACTGAAGCTTTCTTT. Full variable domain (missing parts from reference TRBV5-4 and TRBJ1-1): ETGVTQSPTHLIKTRGQQVTLRCSSQSGHNTVSWYQQALGQGPQFIFQYYREEENGRGNFPPRFSGLQFPNYSSELNVNALELDDSALYLCASSLGGLTNTEAFFGQGTRLTVV.

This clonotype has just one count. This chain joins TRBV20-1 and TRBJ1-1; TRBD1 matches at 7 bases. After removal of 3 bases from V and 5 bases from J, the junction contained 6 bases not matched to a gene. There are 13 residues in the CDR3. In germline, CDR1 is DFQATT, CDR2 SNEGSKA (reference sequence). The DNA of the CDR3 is TGCAGTGCTAGTCGTTCAGGGGGAACTGAAGCTTTCTTT. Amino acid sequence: CSASRSGGTEAFF.

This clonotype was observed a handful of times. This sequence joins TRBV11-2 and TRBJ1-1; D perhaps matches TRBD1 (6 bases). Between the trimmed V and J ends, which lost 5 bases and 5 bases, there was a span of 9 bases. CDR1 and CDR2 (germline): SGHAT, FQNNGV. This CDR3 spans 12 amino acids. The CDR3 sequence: CASSQGWTEAFF. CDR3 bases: TGTGCCAGCAGCCAGGGGTGGACTGAAGCTTTCTTT.

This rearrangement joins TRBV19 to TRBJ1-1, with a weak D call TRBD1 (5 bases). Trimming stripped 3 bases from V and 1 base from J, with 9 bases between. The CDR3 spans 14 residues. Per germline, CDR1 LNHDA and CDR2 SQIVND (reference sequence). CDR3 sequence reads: CASSIRGPNTEAFF. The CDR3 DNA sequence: TGTGCCAGTAGTATTCGGGGACCGAACACTGAAGCTTTCTTT.

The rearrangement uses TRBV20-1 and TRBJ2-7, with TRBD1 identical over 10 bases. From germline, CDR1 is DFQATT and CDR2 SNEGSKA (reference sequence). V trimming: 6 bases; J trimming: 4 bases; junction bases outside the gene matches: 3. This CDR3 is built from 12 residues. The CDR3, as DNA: TGCAGTGCCGGGGACAGGGGATACGAGCAGTACTTC. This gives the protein CSAGDRGYEQYF.

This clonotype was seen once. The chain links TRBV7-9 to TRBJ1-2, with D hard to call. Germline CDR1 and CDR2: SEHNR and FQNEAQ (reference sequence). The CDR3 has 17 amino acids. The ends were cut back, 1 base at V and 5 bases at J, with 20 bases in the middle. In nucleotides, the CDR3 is TGTGCCAGCAGCTTAGTTCCGGGTTCCTTGCTGGGGTATGGCTACACCTTC. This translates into CASSLVPGSLLGYGYTF.